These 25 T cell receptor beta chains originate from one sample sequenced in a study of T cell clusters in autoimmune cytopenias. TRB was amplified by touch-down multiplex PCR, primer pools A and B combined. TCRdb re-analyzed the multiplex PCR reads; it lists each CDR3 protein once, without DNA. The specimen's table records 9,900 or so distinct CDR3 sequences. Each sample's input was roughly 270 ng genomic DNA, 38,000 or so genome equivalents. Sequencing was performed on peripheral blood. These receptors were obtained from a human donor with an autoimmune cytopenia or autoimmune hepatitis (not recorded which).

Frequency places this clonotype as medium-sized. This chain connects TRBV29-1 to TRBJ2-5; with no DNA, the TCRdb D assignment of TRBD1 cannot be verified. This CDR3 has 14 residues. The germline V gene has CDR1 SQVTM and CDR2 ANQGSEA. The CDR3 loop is CSVNRAPGGETQYF. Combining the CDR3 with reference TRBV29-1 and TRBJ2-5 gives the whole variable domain SAVISQKPSRDICQRGTSLTIQCQVDSQVTMMFWYRQQPGQSLTLIATANQGSEATYESGFVIDKFPISRPNLTFSTLTVSNMSPEDSSIYLCSVNRAPGGETQYFGPGTRLLVL.

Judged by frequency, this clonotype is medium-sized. The CDR3 loop reads CSVSTTGTGGIGYTF. The chain couples TRBV29-1 to TRBJ1-2; TCRdb reports TRBD1, a call that lacks DNA to check it against. The CDR3 sequence is 15 residues long. The germline gives CDR1 SQVTM, CDR2 ANQGSEA.

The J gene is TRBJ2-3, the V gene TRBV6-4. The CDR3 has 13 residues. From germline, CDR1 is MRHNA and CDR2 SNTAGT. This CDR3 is CASSDSEADTQYF.

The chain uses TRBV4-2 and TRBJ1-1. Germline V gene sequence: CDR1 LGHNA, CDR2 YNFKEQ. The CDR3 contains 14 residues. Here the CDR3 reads CASSPRLGGDEAFF.

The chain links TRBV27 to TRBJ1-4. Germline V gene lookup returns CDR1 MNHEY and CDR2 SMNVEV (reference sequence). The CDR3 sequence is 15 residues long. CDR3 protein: CASSLHRNNNEKLFF.

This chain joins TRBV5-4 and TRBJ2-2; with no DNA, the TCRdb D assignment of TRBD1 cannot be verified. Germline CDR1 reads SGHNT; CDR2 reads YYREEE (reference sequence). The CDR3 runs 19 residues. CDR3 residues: CASSSRYRQGSTNTGELFF.

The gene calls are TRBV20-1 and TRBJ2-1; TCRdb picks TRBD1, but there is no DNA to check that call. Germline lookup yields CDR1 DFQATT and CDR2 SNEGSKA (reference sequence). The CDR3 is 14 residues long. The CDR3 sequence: CSARTPRPYNEQFF.

CDR3 residues: CAISGGDTQYF. This chain links TRBV10-3 with TRBJ2-3. The V gene's germline CDR1 is ENHRY and CDR2 SYGVKD. The CDR3 is made up of 11 amino acids.

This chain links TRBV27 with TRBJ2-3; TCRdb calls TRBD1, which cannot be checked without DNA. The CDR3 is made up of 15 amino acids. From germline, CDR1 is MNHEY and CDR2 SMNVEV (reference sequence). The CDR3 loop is CASSLWGGQPYTQYF.

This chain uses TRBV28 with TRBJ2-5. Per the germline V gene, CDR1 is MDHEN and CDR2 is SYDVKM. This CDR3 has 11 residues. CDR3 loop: CASSVPETKYF.

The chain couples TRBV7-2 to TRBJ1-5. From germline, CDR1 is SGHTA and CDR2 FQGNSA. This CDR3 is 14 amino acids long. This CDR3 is CASSLGGGNQPQHF.

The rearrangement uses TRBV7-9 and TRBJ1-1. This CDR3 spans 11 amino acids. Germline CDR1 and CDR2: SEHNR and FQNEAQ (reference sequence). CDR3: CASRERGEAFF.

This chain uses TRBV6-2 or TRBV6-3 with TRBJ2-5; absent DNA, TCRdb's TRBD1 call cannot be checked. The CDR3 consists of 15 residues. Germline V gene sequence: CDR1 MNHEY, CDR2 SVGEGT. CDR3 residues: CASRSDRWGRETQYF.

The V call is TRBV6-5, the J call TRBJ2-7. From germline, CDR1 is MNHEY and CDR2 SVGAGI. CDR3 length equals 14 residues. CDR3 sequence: CASSSLGSSYEQYF.

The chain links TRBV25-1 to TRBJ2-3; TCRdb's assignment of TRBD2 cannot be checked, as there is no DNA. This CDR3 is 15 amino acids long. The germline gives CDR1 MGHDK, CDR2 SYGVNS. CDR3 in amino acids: CATSTSGGYTDTQYF.

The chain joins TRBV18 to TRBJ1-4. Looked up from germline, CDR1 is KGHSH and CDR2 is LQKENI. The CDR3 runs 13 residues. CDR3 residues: CASSKARNEKLFF. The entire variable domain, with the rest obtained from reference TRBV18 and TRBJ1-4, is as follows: NAGVMQNPRHLVRRRGQEARLRCSPMKGHSHVYWYRQLPEEGLKFMVYLQKENIIDESGMPKERFSAEFPKEGPSILRIQQVVRGDSAAYFCASSKARNEKLFFGSGTQLSVL.

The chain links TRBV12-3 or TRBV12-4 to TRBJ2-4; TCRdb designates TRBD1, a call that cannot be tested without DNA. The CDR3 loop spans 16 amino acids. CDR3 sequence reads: CASIRKGGLREDIQYF.

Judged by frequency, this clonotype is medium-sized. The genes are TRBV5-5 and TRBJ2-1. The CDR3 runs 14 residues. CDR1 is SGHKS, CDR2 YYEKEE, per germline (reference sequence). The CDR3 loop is CASSLIGSHNEQFF.

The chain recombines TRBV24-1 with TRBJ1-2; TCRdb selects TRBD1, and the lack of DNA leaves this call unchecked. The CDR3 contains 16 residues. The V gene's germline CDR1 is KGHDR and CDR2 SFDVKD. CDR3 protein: CATSDRTGGGDYGYTF.

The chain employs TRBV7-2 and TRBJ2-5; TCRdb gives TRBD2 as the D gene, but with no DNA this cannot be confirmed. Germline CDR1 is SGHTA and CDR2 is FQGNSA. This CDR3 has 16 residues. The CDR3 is CASSSRLAGGQETQYF. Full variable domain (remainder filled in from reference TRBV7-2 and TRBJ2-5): GAGVSQSPSNKVTEKGKDVELRCDPISGHTALYWYRQSLGQGLEFLIYFQGNSAPDKSGLPSDRFSAERTGGSVSTLTIQRTQQEDSAVYLCASSSRLAGGQETQYFGPGTRLLVL.

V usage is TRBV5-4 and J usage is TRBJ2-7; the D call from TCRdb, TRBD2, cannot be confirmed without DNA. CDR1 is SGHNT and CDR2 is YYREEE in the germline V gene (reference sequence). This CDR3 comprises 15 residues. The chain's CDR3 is CASSPVEGLTYEQYF.

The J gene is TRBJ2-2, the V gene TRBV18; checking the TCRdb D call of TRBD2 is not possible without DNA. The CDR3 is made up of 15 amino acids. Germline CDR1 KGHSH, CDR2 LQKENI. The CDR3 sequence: CASSFPPMVTGELFF.

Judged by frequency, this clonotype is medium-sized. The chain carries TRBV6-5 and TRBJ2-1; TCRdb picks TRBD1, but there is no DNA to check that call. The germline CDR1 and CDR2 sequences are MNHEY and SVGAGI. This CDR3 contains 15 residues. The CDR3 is CASSYPQTGNHEQFF.

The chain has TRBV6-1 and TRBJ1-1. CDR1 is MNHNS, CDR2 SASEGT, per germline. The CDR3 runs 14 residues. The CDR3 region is CASSERGSDTEAFF.

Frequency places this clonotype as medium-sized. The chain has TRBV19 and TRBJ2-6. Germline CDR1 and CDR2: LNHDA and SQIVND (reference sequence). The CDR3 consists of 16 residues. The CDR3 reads CASSIDRSSGANVLTF.